The 15 T cell receptor beta chains listed next were all sequenced from one sample in a study of T-cell memory formation after mild COVID-19. Using its own MiXCR run on the 5' RACE reads, TCRdb lists one record per CDR3 protein. The profile shows 250,000 to 350,000 distinct CDR3 sequences, 15% to 20% of them singletons. The source material was PBMCs or a T cell subset sorted from them (not recorded which). Every receptor here comes from a man aged 18 to 29 who had mild COVID-19 (a few samples of this study predate the infection). Cell type and time point are not known.

The chain recombines TRBV11-2 with TRBJ2-1; D is undetermined. The V end lost 4 bases, the J end lost 0 bases, and 16 bases lay between the germline ends. This CDR3 contains 17 residues. Germline V CDR1 and CDR2: SGHAT, FQNNGV. The chain's CDR3 is CASSSPRGRSSYNEQFF. DNA of the CDR3: TGTGCCAGCAGCTCACCTCGAGGCAGAAGCTCCTACAATGAGCAGTTCTTC.

This clonotype occurred a few times. V usage is TRBV9 and J usage is TRBJ2-7, with D perhaps matching TRBD2 (6 bases). The germline V gene encodes CDR1 SGDLS and CDR2 YYNGEE. V lost 0 bases and J 3 bases, leaving 16 bases between the germline ends. This CDR3 spans 16 amino acids. The CDR3 protein is CASSVDVAAGSYEQYF. The CDR3 region has the DNA TGTGCCAGCAGCGTAGATGTAGCGGCCGGAAGCTACGAGCAGTACTTC.

This clonotype came up a few times. The chain employs TRBV3-1 and TRBJ1-6, with no clear D. V shed 3 bases and J shed 7 bases, with 7 bases lying between them. The CDR3 is 13 residues long. From germline, CDR1 is LGHDT and CDR2 YNNKEL (reference sequence). CDR3 region: CASSHGPNSPLHF. As DNA, the CDR3 is TGTGCCAGCAGCCATGGACCGAATTCACCCCTCCACTTT.

At least ten counts were recorded for this clonotype. The chain combines TRBV5-1 with TRBJ2-1; tentatively, D is TRBD1 or TRBD2 (7 bases each). The CDR3 has 16 amino acids. With 3 bases removed from V and 3 bases from J, the gap between germline ends came to 16 bases. Germline V lookup: CDR1 SGHRS, CDR2 YFSETQ. CDR3 bases: TGCGCCAGCAGCTCTGACTCAGGGGGGGGCTACAATGAGCAGTTCTTC. Protein product: CASSSDSGGGYNEQFF.

This clonotype was observed a handful of times. This chain uses TRBV7-9 with TRBJ1-1; TRBD1 agrees at 8 bases. V was pared by 3 bases and J by 1 base, with 7 bases of the junction left unmatched. Per the germline V gene, CDR1 is SEHNR and CDR2 is FQNEAQ (reference sequence). The CDR3 is 16 residues long. CDR3 protein: CASSFAPGQGNTEAFF. The CDR3 bases are TGTGCCAGCAGCTTCGCCCCCGGACAGGGGAACACTGAAGCTTTCTTT.

This clonotype was seen more than once but under ten times. The V gene is TRBV9, the J gene TRBJ2-1; D perhaps matches TRBD2 (7 bases). V lost 3 bases and J lost 9, with 19 bases in between. Germline values: CDR1 SGDLS, CDR2 YYNGEE. The CDR3 is 15 amino acids. CDR3 sequence reads: CASSAQAGARGEQFF. DNA for the CDR3: TGTGCCAGCAGCGCACAGGCGGGGGCCAGGGGTGAGCAGTTCTTC. Supplemented by reference TRBV9 and TRBJ2-1, the full variable domain reads DSGVTQTPKHLITATGQRVTLRCSPRSGDLSVYWYQQSLDQGLQFLIQYYNGEERAKGNILERFSAQQFPDLHSELNLSSLELGDSALYFCASSAQAGARGEQFFGPGTRLTVL.

This clonotype was found a few times. The chain carries TRBV9 and TRBJ2-3, with D unclear. CDR3 size: 15 residues. The germline V and J ends were trimmed by 0 bases and 0 bases, with 8 bases remaining between them. Germline lookup yields CDR1 SGDLS and CDR2 YYNGEE. The CDR3 nucleotides are TGTGCCAGCAGCGTAGGGTACTCCAGCACAGATACGCAGTATTTT. It translates to CASSVGYSSTDTQYF.

This clonotype has a handful of counts. This rearrangement joins TRBV29-1 to TRBJ1-4; D may be TRBD1 (6 bases). The germline CDR1 and CDR2 sequences are SQVTM and ANQGSEA. This CDR3 contains 13 residues. V was cut by 6 bases and J by 8 bases, with 16 bases left in between. CDR3 loop: CSVATGSGEKLFF. CDR3 nucleotide sequence: TGCAGCGTAGCTACAGGGTCGGGGGAAAAACTGTTTTTT.

V gene TRBV7-2 combines with J gene TRBJ2-3; D might be TRBD1 or TRBD2, each matching 7 bases. The CDR3 consists of 14 residues. V lost 11 bases and J lost 2, with 17 bases in between. From germline, CDR1 is SGHTA and CDR2 FQGNSA. This chain's CDR3 is CASRGGSLTDTQYF. CDR3 bases: TGTGCCTCCAGGGGGGGAAGCCTCACAGATACGCAGTATTTT. The variable domain in full, with the rest retrieved from reference TRBV7-2 and TRBJ2-3, is GAGVSQSPSNKVTEKGKDVELRCDPISGHTALYWYRQSLGQGLEFLIYFQGNSAPDKSGLPSDRFSAERTGGSVSTLTIQRTQQEDSAVYLCASRGGSLTDTQYFGPGTRLTVL.

This clonotype was counted only a few times. V usage is TRBV29-1 and J usage is TRBJ2-2; D gene ambiguous. The length of the CDR3 is 17 residues. Per germline, CDR1 SQVTM and CDR2 ANQGSEA. Trimming left V 0 bases short and J 1 base short, with 15 bases between. The CDR3 is CSVEEFSRTENTGELFF. CDR3 nucleotides: TGCAGCGTTGAAGAATTTTCCAGGACCGAGAACACCGGGGAGCTGTTTTTT.

This clonotype was observed a handful of times. The J gene is TRBJ1-2, the V gene TRBV9; D ambiguous. V lost 1 base and J lost 0, with 10 bases in between. CDR1 is SGDLS, CDR2 YYNGEE, per germline. This CDR3 has 15 amino acids. CDR3 sequence: CASSVTAEPNYGYTF. CDR3 nucleotide sequence: TGTGCCAGCAGCGTAACAGCAGAGCCTAACTATGGCTACACCTTC.

This clonotype was detected a few times. The chain's CDR3 is CASRRRWGYTYNEQFF. The CDR3 DNA reads as TGTGCCAGCAGGCGGCGATGGGGGTATACCTACAATGAGCAGTTCTTC. The rearrangement joins TRBV6-6 to TRBJ2-1; D may be TRBD1 or TRBD2 (5 bases each). V lost 6 bases to trimming and J lost 2 bases, with 17 bases between them. The CDR3 has 16 residues. Germline assignment: CDR1 MNHNY and CDR2 SVGAGI (reference sequence).

The rearrangement joins TRBV12-3 or TRBV12-4 to TRBJ2-1; 9 nucleotides align to TRBD2. This CDR3 region has 17 residues. V was clipped by 3 bases and J by 8 bases; unmatched bases: 14. The CDR3 protein is CASSFRSSGASRDEQFF. Here the CDR3 DNA reads TGTGCCAGCAGTTTCAGGTCTAGCGGGGCCAGTAGGGATGAGCAGTTCTTC.

The chain has TRBV21-1 and TRBJ2-7; the tabulated D call, TRBD1, remains unverified against the DNA. TRBV21-1 is recorded as a pseudogene. CDR3 length: 14 amino acids. This CDR3 is CASSTGQGPYEQYF. The CDR3, as DNA: TGTGCCAGCAGCACGGGACAGGGTCCCTACGAGCAGTACTTC.

The V gene is TRBV7-8, the J gene TRBJ1-2; a possible D gene is TRBD1 (5 bases). The CDR3 length is 14 residues. Trimming took 1 base from V and 4 from J, leaving 10 bases between them. Looked up from germline, CDR1 is SGHVS and CDR2 is FQNEAQ. The CDR3 protein is CASSLGGGGYGYTF. CDR3 DNA sequence: TGTGCCAGCAGCTTAGGTGGGGGTGGCTATGGCTACACCTTC.